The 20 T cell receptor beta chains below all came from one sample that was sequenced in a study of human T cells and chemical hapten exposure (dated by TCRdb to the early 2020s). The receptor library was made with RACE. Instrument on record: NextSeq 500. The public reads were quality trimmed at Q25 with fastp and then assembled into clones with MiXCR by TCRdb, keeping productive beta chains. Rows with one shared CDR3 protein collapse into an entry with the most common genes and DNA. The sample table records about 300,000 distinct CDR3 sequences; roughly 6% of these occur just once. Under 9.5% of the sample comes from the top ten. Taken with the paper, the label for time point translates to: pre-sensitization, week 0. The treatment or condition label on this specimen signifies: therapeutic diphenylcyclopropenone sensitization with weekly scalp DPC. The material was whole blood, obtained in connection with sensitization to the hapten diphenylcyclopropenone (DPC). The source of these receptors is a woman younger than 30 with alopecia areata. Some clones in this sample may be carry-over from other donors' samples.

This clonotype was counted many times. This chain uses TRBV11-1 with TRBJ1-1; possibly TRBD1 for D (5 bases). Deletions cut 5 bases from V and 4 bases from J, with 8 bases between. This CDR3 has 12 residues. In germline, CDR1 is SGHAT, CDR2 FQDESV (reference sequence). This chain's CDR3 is CASSIRATEAFF. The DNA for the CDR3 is TGTGCCAGCAGCATCAGGGCCACTGAAGCTTTCTTT.

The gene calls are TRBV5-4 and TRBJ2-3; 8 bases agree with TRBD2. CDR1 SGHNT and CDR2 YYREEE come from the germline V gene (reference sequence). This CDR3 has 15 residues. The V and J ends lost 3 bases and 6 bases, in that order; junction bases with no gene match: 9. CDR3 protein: CASSSGERGRDTQYF. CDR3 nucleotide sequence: TGTGCCAGCAGCTCAGGGGAGCGGGGGAGGGATACGCAGTATTTT.

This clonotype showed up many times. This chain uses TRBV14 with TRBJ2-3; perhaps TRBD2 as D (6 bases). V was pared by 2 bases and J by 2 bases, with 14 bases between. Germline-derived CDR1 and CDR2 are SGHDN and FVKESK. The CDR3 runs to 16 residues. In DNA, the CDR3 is TGTGCCAGCAGCCAACAACTGGGCGGGGCCACAGATACGCAGTATTTT. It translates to CASSQQLGGATDTQYF.

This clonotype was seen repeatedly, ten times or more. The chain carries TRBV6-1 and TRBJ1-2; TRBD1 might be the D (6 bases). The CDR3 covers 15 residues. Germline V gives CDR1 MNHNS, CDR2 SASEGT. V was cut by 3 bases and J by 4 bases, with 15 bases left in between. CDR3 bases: TGTGCCAGCAGTGATTCAGCCACAGGGCTCTATGGCTACACCTTC. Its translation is CASSDSATGLYGYTF.

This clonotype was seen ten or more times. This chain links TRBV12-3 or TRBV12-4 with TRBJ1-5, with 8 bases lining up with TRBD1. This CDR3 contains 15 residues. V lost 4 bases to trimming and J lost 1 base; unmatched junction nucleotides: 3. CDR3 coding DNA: TGTGCCAGCAGTTGGGGACAGGTGAGCAATCAGCCCCAGCATTTT. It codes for CASSWGQVSNQPQHF.

CDR3 residues: CASSSTSGGYTDTQYF. The CDR3 coding sequence is TGTGCCAGCAGCTCTACTAGCGGGGGATACACAGATACGCAGTATTTT. This chain uses TRBV7-9 with TRBJ2-3; TRBD2 agrees at 11 bases. CDR1 SEHNR and CDR2 FQNEAQ come from the germline V gene (reference sequence). V dropped 4 bases and J dropped 2; count of bases not matched to a gene: 5. The CDR3 is made up of 16 amino acids.

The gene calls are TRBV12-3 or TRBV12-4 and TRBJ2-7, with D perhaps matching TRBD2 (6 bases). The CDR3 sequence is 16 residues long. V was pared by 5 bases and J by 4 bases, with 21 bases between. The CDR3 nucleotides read TGTGCCAGCAGTCCCACCCCCGGACTAACCAATTACGAGCAGTACTTC. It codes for CASSPTPGLTNYEQYF.

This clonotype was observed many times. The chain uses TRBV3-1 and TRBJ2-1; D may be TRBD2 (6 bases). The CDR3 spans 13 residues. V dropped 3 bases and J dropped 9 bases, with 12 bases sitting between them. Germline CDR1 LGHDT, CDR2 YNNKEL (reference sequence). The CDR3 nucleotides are TGTGCCAGCAGCCAGGTCGAGACTAGTGAGCAGTTCTTC. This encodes CASSQVETSEQFF.

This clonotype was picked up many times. CDR3 protein: CSARTGSQPQHF. In DNA form, the CDR3 reads TGCAGTGCTCGGACAGGTAGTCAGCCCCAGCATTTT. The chain is built from TRBV20-1 and TRBJ1-5, with TRBD1 matching 7 bases. This CDR3 region has 12 residues. With V trimmed by 5 bases and J by 6 bases, 4 bases remained unmatched. Germline values: CDR1 DFQATT, CDR2 SNEGSKA (reference sequence).

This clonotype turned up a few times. CDR3 bases: TGTGCCAGCAGGTTAAGGGACTTATCTAGCACAGATACGCAGTATTTT. This translates into CASRLRDLSSTDTQYF. The V and J genes are TRBV7-2 and TRBJ2-3; D perhaps matches TRBD2 (6 bases). This CDR3 contains 16 residues. Germline assignment: CDR1 SGHTA and CDR2 FQGNSA. Trimming took 6 bases from V and 0 from J, leaving 16 bases between them.

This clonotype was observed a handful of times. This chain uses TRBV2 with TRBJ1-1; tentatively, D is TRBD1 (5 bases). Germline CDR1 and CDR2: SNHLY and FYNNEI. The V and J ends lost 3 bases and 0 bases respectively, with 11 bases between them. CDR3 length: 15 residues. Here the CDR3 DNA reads TGTGCCAGCAGTGAGGAGGGGTCCGTGAACACTGAAGCTTTCTTT. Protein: CASSEEGSVNTEAFF.

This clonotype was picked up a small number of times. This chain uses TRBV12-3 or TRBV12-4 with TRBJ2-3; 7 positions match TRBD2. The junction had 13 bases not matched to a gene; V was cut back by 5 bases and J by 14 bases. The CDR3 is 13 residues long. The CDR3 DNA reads TGTGCCAGCAGTGCGGGGGTGCCACACAGTCCGTATTTT. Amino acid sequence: CASSAGVPHSPYF.

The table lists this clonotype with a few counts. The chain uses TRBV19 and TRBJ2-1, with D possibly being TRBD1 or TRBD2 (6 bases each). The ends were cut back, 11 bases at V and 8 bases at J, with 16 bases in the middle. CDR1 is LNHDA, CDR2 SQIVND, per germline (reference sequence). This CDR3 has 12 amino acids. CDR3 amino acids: CASGAGGDEQFF. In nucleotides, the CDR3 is TGTGCCTCCGGGGCCGGGGGCGATGAGCAGTTCTTC.

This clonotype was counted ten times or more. DNA of the CDR3: TGCAGTGCTATATCCGGGACAGGGGCGAACACTGAAGCTTTCTTT. Encoded protein: CSAISGTGANTEAFF. V is TRBV20-1 and J is TRBJ1-1; 10 bases match TRBD1. Per the germline V gene, CDR1 is DFQATT and CDR2 is SNEGSKA (reference sequence). Trimming removed 4 bases from V and 1 base from J; junction bases left unmatched: 6. The CDR3 consists of 15 residues.

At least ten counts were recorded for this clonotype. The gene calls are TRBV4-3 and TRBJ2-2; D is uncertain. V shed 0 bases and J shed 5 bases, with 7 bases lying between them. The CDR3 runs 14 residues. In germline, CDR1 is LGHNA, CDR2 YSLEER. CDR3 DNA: TGCGCCAGCAGCCAAGATTCTACGACCGGGGAGCTGTTTTTT. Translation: CASSQDSTTGELFF.

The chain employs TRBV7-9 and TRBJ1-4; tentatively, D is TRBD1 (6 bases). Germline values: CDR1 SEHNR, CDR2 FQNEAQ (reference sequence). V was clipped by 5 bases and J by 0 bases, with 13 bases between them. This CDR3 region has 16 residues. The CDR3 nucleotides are TGTGCCAGCAGCATCGGACAGACCCCAACTAATGAAAAACTGTTTTTT. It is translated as CASSIGQTPTNEKLFF.

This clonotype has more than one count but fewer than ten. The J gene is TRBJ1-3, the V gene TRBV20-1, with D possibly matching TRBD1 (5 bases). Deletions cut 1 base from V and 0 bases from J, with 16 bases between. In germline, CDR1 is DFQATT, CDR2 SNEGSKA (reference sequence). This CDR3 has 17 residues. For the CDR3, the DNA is TGCAGTGCTAGAGCCCCCTCTGGGAGGGGCTCTGGAAACACCATATATTTT. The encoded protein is CSARAPSGRGSGNTIYF.

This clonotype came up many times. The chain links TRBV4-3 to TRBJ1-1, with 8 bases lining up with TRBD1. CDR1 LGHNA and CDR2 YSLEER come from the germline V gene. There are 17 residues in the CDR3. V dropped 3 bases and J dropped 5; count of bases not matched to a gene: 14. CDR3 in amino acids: CASSHNLGQAAMTEAFF. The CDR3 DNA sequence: TGCGCCAGCAGCCATAATTTGGGACAGGCGGCAATGACTGAAGCTTTCTTT.

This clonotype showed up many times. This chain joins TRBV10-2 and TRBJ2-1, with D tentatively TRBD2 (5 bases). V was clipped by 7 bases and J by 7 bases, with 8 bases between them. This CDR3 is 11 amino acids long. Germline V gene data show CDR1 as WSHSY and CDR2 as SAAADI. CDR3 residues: CASTRGNEQFF. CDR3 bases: TGCGCCAGCACCCGGGGAAATGAGCAGTTCTTC.

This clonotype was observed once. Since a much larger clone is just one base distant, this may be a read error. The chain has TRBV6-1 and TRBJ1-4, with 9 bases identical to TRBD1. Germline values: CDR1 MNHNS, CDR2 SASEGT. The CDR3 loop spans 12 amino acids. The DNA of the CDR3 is TGTGCCAGCGAGAGGACAGGGGAGGGTATGATTTTT. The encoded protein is CASERTGEGMIF.